This T cell receptor beta chain is from a study of blood T cell repertoires in COVID-19. Background on the study: In each case, the material was cDNA or gDNA derived from T cells, B-cell-depleted T cells, or PBMCs.

Trimming took 2 bases from V and 6 from J, leaving 11 bases between them. The CDR3 is 14 amino acids. The germline gives CDR1 MNHEY, CDR2 SVGEGT. Measured with immunoSEQ multiplex PCR; TCRdb has only the in-frame clones, and not every one. The sample has approximately 170,000 clones; less than 90% are singletons. The clonotype was recovered from a woman in her 70s with acute or convalescent COVID-19. The chain couples TRBV6-2 or TRBV6-3 to TRBJ1-5; D ambiguous. Sequencing input: peripheral blood. The CDR3 here is CASSYLTIGQPQHF. CDR3 nucleotide sequence: TGTGCCAGCAGTTACCTTACGATCGGTCAGCCCCAGCATTTT.